This T cell receptor beta chain derives from a study of blood T cell repertoires in COVID-19 (dated by TCRdb to 2018 to 2021). Regarding the study in general: Samples covering the acute and convalescent phases of COVID-19 were provided by collaborators in the United States, Italy and Spain. The prospective study material was composed of cDNA or gDNA derived from T cells, B-cell-depleted T cells, or PBMCs. The dataset comprised deeply sampled blood TCRbeta repertoires from subjects exposed to, actively infected with, or recovered from COVID-19. A freely available public database, intended as a resource for researchers studying the immune response to SARS-CoV-2, is where the repertoires were released. The samples were drawn from two sources: the first 160 participants of the ongoing ImmuneRACE study, and 1,000 to 1,500 subjects contributed by 6 global collaborators. The sample metadata nearly always contained a de-identified subject ID, COVID-19 status, age in years and sex. Where HLA class I and class II types were available, the types were taken from metadata supplied by the sample provider, not from assay-based typing. The investigation overall reported the following: The amount of clinical and demographic metadata varied by source and participant and was provided uncurated.

With respect to this clone: Its antigen is not yet known. The sample holds no much larger clone one base away, and base qualities are not on file.

The immunoSEQ Assay, a bias-controlled multiplex PCR, was used to amplify TCRbeta CDR3 regions from genomic DNA. On the authors' methods: Within the assay, amplification of reference gene primers was used to estimate how many nucleated cells each sample contained. To quantify the absolute abundance of each unique TCRbeta CDR3 rearrangement, sequence reads were collapsed and filtered. Productive Simpson clonality was computed per sample as the square root of Simpson's diversity index over productive rearrangements. TCRdb re-hosts the immuneACCESS table, in-frame sequences only. Its copies lack some clones; in the studies checked, an unresolved V gene accounts for under half of them, and the cause for the rest is not known. V and J calls and clone size are those listed in that table; D and trimming were worked out from the DNA. This sample gives about 240,000 clones in total; 80% to 90% of them show up just once. The ten most abundant clones make up roughly 6.3% of the sample.

The collaborating institutions used their own protocols to collect whole blood in K2EDTA tubes. For TCRbeta analysis, collaborators shipped samples as frozen whole blood, isolated PBMCs, or DNA extracted from either of those sample types. Taken from cysteine to phenylalanine, the CDR3 has 12 residues. Of all the DNA, just the CDR3 is kept, 36 bases in frame from base 1. V and J are truncated by 3 bases and 3 bases respectively, leaving an intervening sequence of 7 bases. For CDR1 and CDR2, the germline V gene lists SGHRS and YFSETQ. Input material: peripheral blood. The receptor chain draws on TRBV5-1 and TRBJ2-7, with a tentative D gene TRBD1 over 6 matching bases. This TCR was recovered from a man between 60 and 70 years old with acute or convalescent COVID-19. In nucleotides, the sequence is TGCGCCAGCAGCTCGGGACACTACGAGCAGTACTTC. Its product reads: CASSSGHYEQYF. Reference TRBV5-1 and TRBJ2-7 proteins supply the regions before and after the CDR3; the full variable domain is: KAGVTQTPRYLIKTRGQQVTLSCSPISGHRSVSWYQQTPGQGLQFLFEYFSETQRNKGNFPGRFSGRQFSNSRSEMNVSTLELGDSALYLCASSSGHYEQYFGPGTRLTVT.